These 17 T cell receptor beta chains share one sample of origin, sequenced in a study of radiation and T cells in renal cell carcinoma. Only in-frame clones appear in the TCRdb table, and some are missing; sequencing was by immunoSEQ multiplex PCR. Among approximately 140,000 clones listed, about nine tenths were seen once. The time point here: baseline pretreatment blood. Treatment meaning: 15 Gy SBRT to primary tumor, nephrectomy 4 weeks later. The material sequenced was blood, taken from a patient whose treatment included radiotherapy and nephrectomy. Source of these receptors: a woman in her 70s with renal cell carcinoma.

J is TRBJ2-1 and V is TRBV9; maybe TRBD2 (6 bases). V lost 0 bases and J lost 0, with 10 bases in between. Germline lookup yields CDR1 SGDLS and CDR2 YYNGEE. This CDR3 is built from 16 residues. This chain's CDR3 is CASSVAGGYSYNEQFF. CDR3 in DNA: TGTGCCAGCAGCGTAGCTGGGGGGTACTCCTACAATGAGCAGTTCTTC.

The chain links TRBV6-1 to TRBJ1-2, with TRBD1 as a possible D gene (5 bases). The ends were cut back, 1 base at V and 4 bases at J, with 16 bases in the middle. Germline V gives CDR1 MNHNS, CDR2 SASEGT. The CDR3 contains 16 residues. As DNA, the CDR3 is TGTGCCAGCAGTGAAGACGGGTCAGGGATAGGCTATGGCTACACCTTC. Amino acid sequence: CASSEDGSGIGYGYTF.

The chain is built from TRBV2 and TRBJ1-2, with D uncertain. Trimming removed 2 bases from V and 4 bases from J, with 5 bases in between. Germline lookup yields CDR1 SNHLY and CDR2 FYNNEI. The CDR3 has 12 residues. CDR3: CASSEQFYGYTF. CDR3 sequence (DNA): TGTGCCAGCAGTGAACAGTTCTATGGCTACACCTTC.

The CDR3 DNA is TGTGCCAGCGGGACAGGGATTGAAAAACTGTTTTTT. Translation: CASGTGIEKLFF. This sequence joins TRBV28 and TRBJ1-4, with TRBD1 matching over 9 bases. Germline V CDR1 and CDR2: MDHEN, SYDVKM. This CDR3 has 12 residues. With 8 bases clipped from V and 7 bases from J, the junction kept 2 bases outside the gene matches.

This clone came up a few times. This chain connects TRBV27 to TRBJ1-2; D perhaps matches TRBD1 (6 bases). Germline CDR1 is MNHEY and CDR2 is SMNVEV (reference sequence). This CDR3 region has 17 residues. The germline V and J ends were trimmed by 6 bases and 5 bases, with 25 bases remaining between them. CDR3 in DNA: TGTGCCAGCAGCCTCCGAGGGACACCCGACCCTCGATATGGCTACACCTTC. It encodes CASSLRGTPDPRYGYTF.

This sequence joins TRBV30 and TRBJ2-2; weak D call: TRBD1 (6 bases). The length of the CDR3 is 15 residues. The V gene lost 4 bases and the J gene lost 1 base, with 13 bases spanning the gap. Germline values: CDR1 GTSNPN, CDR2 SVGIG (reference sequence). CDR3 region: CAWNSADRNTGELFF. CDR3 DNA: TGTGCCTGGAACTCAGCGGACAGGAACACCGGGGAGCTGTTTTTT.

The CDR3 is CASSSGGLRNYGYTF. Written as DNA, the CDR3 is TGTGCCAGCAGCTCGGGGGGGTTAAGAAACTATGGCTACACCTTC. V usage is TRBV7-8 and J usage is TRBJ1-2, with D possibly being TRBD1 (5 bases). Deletions cut 4 bases from V and 2 bases from J, with 14 bases between. Germline lookup yields CDR1 SGHVS and CDR2 FQNEAQ. The CDR3 loop spans 15 amino acids. Full variable domain (rest looked up from reference TRBV7-8 and TRBJ1-2): GAGVSQSPRYKVAKRGQDVALRCDPISGHVSLFWYQQALGQGPEFLTYFQNEAQLDKSGLPSDRFFAERPEGSVSTLKIQRTQQEDSAVYLCASSSGGLRNYGYTFGSGTRLTVV.

The chain links TRBV2 to TRBJ1-2; possibly TRBD1 for D (5 bases). The CDR3 runs to 13 residues. From germline, CDR1 is SNHLY and CDR2 FYNNEI. V was clipped by 8 bases and J by 2 bases, with 12 bases between them. The CDR3 here is CASGRGSNYGYTF. Here the CDR3 DNA reads TGTGCCAGCGGAAGGGGCTCAAACTATGGCTACACCTTC.

The rearrangement joins TRBV5-1 to TRBJ1-6, with 9 bases fitting TRBD1. The length of the CDR3 is 17 residues. Germline V gene lookup returns CDR1 SGHRS and CDR2 YFSETQ. After removal of 4 bases from V and 11 bases from J, the junction contained 16 bases not matched to a gene. The CDR3 spells CASSLGTGQRGRTPLHF. CDR3 nucleotides: TGCGCCAGCAGCCTAGGGACAGGGCAGCGGGGTAGGACACCCCTCCACTTT.

The chain has TRBV9 and TRBJ2-5; no clear D. The CDR3 spans 15 residues. Germline V lookup: CDR1 SGDLS, CDR2 YYNGEE. The V end lost 2 bases, the J end lost 7 bases, and 18 bases lay between the germline ends. The CDR3 region is CASSVGSPADGTQYF. CDR3 bases: TGTGCCAGCAGCGTGGGGTCCCCCGCAGATGGGACCCAGTACTTC.

The genes are TRBV5-4 and TRBJ2-7; 7 bases map to TRBD1. V shed 2 bases and J 0 bases; nucleotides not matched to a gene: 2. The CDR3 contains 14 residues. Per germline, CDR1 SGHNT and CDR2 YYREEE (reference sequence). CDR3 in amino acids: CASSLQGNSYEQYF. The DNA for the CDR3 is TGTGCCAGCAGCTTACAGGGGAACTCCTACGAGCAGTACTTC.

J is TRBJ1-2 and V is TRBV4-3; a possible D gene is TRBD1 (6 bases). This CDR3 region has 16 residues. Germline V gene sequence: CDR1 LGHNA, CDR2 YSLEER. Trimming took 0 bases from V and 7 from J, leaving 18 bases between them. In nucleotides, the CDR3 is TGCGCCAGCAGCCAAGATCTGAACAGGGAAGGTGGTGGCTACACCTTC. Translated: CASSQDLNREGGGYTF.

V and J are TRBV28 and TRBJ2-7, with D possibly TRBD2 on 5 matching bases. The germline CDR1 and CDR2 sequences are MDHEN and SYDVKM. The CDR3 has 12 residues. The CDR3 protein is CPHSDSSYEQYF. The CDR3 nucleotides are TGTCCCCATTCGGACTCCTCCTACGAGCAGTACTTC.

The rearrangement links TRBV5-4 to TRBJ1-2; no reliable D call. V was trimmed by 4 bases and J by 6 bases, leaving 13 bases between them. This CDR3 spans 13 amino acids. Germline assignment: CDR1 SGHNT and CDR2 YYREEE (reference sequence). CDR3 residues: CASSPPGRDGYTF. Written as DNA, the CDR3 is TGTGCCAGCAGCCCCCCTGGGCGGGATGGCTACACCTTC.

The chain combines TRBV6-5 with TRBJ1-1; 7 bases agree with TRBD1. V lost 5 bases, J lost 6 bases, and 12 bases stayed unmatched. There are 15 residues in the CDR3. Germline V CDR1 and CDR2: MNHEY, SVGAGI. Here the CDR3 reads CASSPTGDLFSEAFF. DNA for the CDR3: TGTGCCAGCAGTCCCACAGGGGACTTGTTCTCTGAAGCTTTCTTT.

The rearrangement links TRBV6-4 to TRBJ2-5, with D possibly TRBD2 on 6 matching bases. V dropped 6 bases and J dropped 5 bases, with 22 bases sitting between them. CDR3 size: 16 residues. From germline, CDR1 is MRHNA and CDR2 SNTAGT. CDR3 in amino acids: CASRRGGYPRLETQYF. The CDR3 nucleotides read TGTGCCAGCAGGCGGGGCGGGTACCCTAGGTTGGAGACCCAGTACTTC.

The chain combines TRBV5-1 with TRBJ2-3; the match to TRBD1 covers 11 bases. The CDR3 covers 16 residues. After removal of 4 bases from V and 4 bases from J, the junction contained 8 bases not matched to a gene. From germline, CDR1 is SGHRS and CDR2 YFSETQ. CDR3 loop: CASSRRTGGGSDTQYF. The CDR3 DNA is TGCGCCAGCAGCCGCCGGACAGGGGGCGGGTCAGATACGCAGTATTTT.